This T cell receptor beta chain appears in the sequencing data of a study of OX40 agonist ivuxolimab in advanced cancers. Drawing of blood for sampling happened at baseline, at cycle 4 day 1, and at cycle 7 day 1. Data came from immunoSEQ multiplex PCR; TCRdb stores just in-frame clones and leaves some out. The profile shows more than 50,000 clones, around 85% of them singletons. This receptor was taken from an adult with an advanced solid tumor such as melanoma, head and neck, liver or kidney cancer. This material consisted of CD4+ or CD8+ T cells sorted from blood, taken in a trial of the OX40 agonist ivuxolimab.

As DNA, the CDR3 is TGTGCCAGCAGCCCCGGGAGTCAGAGAGAGCAGTTCTTC. The encoded protein is CASSPGSQREQFF. The gene calls are TRBV7-6 and TRBJ2-1; D possibly corresponds to TRBD2 (6 bases). Deletions cut 5 bases from V and 10 bases from J, with 15 bases between. The CDR3 loop spans 13 amino acids. Germline values: CDR1 SGHVS, CDR2 FNYEAQ.